This TCR beta chain was sequenced for a study of CD8+ T cells in alopecia areata. The CDR3 sequence is 14 residues long. After removal of 2 bases from V and 4 bases from J, the junction contained 5 bases not matched to a gene. The germline V gene has CDR1 GTSNPN and CDR2 SVGIG (reference sequence). Once RNA had been extracted, it was reverse transcribed into cDNA to act as the sequencing template. The assay was immunoSEQ multiplex PCR, and TCRdb's table has in-frame clones only and misses some. Altogether some 170,000 clones are present, about 67% being singletons, with the ten largest covering 11%. Sequences were derived from CD8+ T cells sorted from blood, sampled at week 0. This TCR was recovered from a human donor with alopecia areata. This chain connects TRBV30 to TRBJ2-3; the match to TRBD2 covers 8 bases. The DNA for the CDR3 is TGTGCCTGGAGTCCGGGACTAGTGGCAGATACGCAGTATTTT. Translation gives CAWSPGLVADTQYF.